The rows below give T cell receptor beta chains drawn from one sample of a study of spatial heterogeneity in lung cancer. TCRdb reanalysed the 5' RACE reads using MiXCR and keeps one entry per CDR3 protein. This repertoire shows around 75,000 distinct CDR3 sequences, 10% to 15% found once; its top ten account for 7.2%. This material consisted of PBMCs, taken at surgery. The source of these receptors is a male donor with early-stage non-small cell lung cancer. CDR3s include the opening cysteine and the closing phenylalanine or tryptophan. A D gene is named only where the DNA matches it firmly. Rows may omit the clone size; those that give it use once, few, many or a size class.

clone size: few
D gene: TRBD2
V gene: TRBV28
J gene: TRBJ2-2
CDR3 DNA: TGTGCCAGCAGTGAACTCGGGAGGACGAACACCGGGGAGCTGTTTTTT
CDR3 protein: CASSELGRTNTGELFF

clone size: many
D gene: .
V gene: TRBV5-1
J gene: TRBJ1-5
CDR3 DNA: TGCGCCAGCAGCTTTACAGTCGGAGGGCAGCCCCAGCATTTT
CDR3 protein: CASSFTVGGQPQHF

clone size: many
D gene: TRBD1
V gene: TRBV5-1
J gene: TRBJ1-1
CDR3 DNA: TGCGCCAGCAGACGGGACAGGAACACTGAAGCTTTCTTT
CDR3 protein: CASRRDRNTEAFF

clone size: many
D gene: TRBD2
V gene: TRBV7-2
J gene: TRBJ2-1
CDR3 DNA: TGTGCCAGCATCGAAGGACTAGCGGAGTACAATGAGCAGTTCTTC
CDR3 protein: CASIEGLAEYNEQFF

clone size: few
D gene: TRBD1
V gene: TRBV5-1
J gene: TRBJ2-7
CDR3 DNA: TGCGCCAGCAGCCCCGGGACAGGGCCAGGGGAGCAGTACTTC
CDR3 protein: CASSPGTGPGEQYF

clone size: many
D gene: .
V gene: TRBV29-1
J gene: TRBJ2-2
CDR3 DNA: TGCAGCGGACTGTATACCGGGGAGCTGTTTTTT
CDR3 protein: CSGLYTGELFF

clone size: once
D gene: TRBD1
V gene: TRBV7-8
J gene: TRBJ1-6
CDR3 DNA: TGTGCCAGCCATTTAGGGGGCGGATCACCCCTCCACTTT
CDR3 protein: CASHLGGGSPLHF

clone size: many
D gene: TRBD1
V gene: TRBV12-3/TRBV12-4
J gene: TRBJ2-1
CDR3 DNA: TGTGCCAGCAGTCCTAGGACAGGGAATGAGCAGTTCTTC
CDR3 protein: CASSPRTGNEQFF

clone size: many
D gene: TRBD1
V gene: TRBV6-1
J gene: TRBJ1-5
CDR3 DNA: TGTGCCAGCAGACTGACCGACAGGGGCCCTCAGCCCCAGCATTTT
CDR3 protein: CASRLTDRGPQPQHF

clone size: few
D gene: .
V gene: TRBV3-1
J gene: TRBJ2-2
CDR3 DNA: TGTGCCAGCAGCCAAGTGAGCGGTAGGGCGAACACCGGGGAGCTGTTTTTT
CDR3 protein: CASSQVSGRANTGELFF

clone size: .
D gene: .
V gene: TRBV29-1
J gene: TRBJ2-7
CDR3 DNA: TGCAGCGCAGCTACCCCCGTCACCTACGAGCAGTACTTC
CDR3 protein: CSAATPVTYEQYF

clone size: .
D gene: .
V gene: TRBV4-1
J gene: TRBJ1-1
CDR3 DNA: TGCGCCAGCAGCCAAGCTCCCCAGGGGAACACTGAAGCTTTCTTT
CDR3 protein: CASSQAPQGNTEAFF

clone size: .
D gene: .
V gene: TRBV7-9
J gene: TRBJ2-5
CDR3 DNA: TGTGCCAGCAGCTATGAACCCTACCAAGAGACCCAGTACTTC
CDR3 protein: CASSYEPYQETQYF

clone size: few
D gene: TRBD2
V gene: TRBV10-1
J gene: TRBJ2-3
CDR3 DNA: TGCGCCAGCAGTGAATTAAGCGGGAGGGCCTCAGATACGCAGTATTTT
CDR3 protein: CASSELSGRASDTQYF

clone size: many
D gene: TRBD2
V gene: TRBV12-3/TRBV12-4
J gene: TRBJ2-1
CDR3 DNA: TGTGCCAGCAGTTTTATTAGCGGGACGTACAATGAGCAGTTCTTC
CDR3 protein: CASSFISGTYNEQFF

clone size: .
D gene: TRBD1
V gene: TRBV19
J gene: TRBJ1-5
CDR3 DNA: TGTGCCAGTAGTCCCCGGACAGGGAGCAATCAGCCCCAGCATTTT
CDR3 protein: CASSPRTGSNQPQHF

clone size: few
D gene: .
V gene: TRBV29-1
J gene: TRBJ2-1
CDR3 DNA: TGCAGCGTCCCCAGGGAAGAGTCCTACAATGAGCAGTTCTTC
CDR3 protein: CSVPREESYNEQFF

clone size: many
D gene: .
V gene: TRBV20-1
J gene: TRBJ2-7
CDR3 DNA: TGCAGTGCTAGAGAGACCCGGAGCTCCTACGAGCAGTACTTC
CDR3 protein: CSARETRSSYEQYF

clone size: few
D gene: .
V gene: TRBV3-1
J gene: TRBJ1-1
CDR3 DNA: TGTGCCAGCAGCCAATTGGACAGCGAAGCTTTCTTT
CDR3 protein: CASSQLDSEAFF

clone size: .
D gene: .
V gene: TRBV29-1
J gene: TRBJ2-3
CDR3 DNA: TGCAGCGTTGGTCCTGGGGTCACAGGGTCGACAGATACGCAGTATTTT
CDR3 protein: CSVGPGVTGSTDTQYF

clone size: few
D gene: TRBD1
V gene: TRBV27
J gene: TRBJ1-1
CDR3 DNA: TGTGCCAGCAGTGCGACCAGGGGGCCTGAAGCTTTCTTT
CDR3 protein: CASSATRGPEAFF

clone size: many
D gene: TRBD1
V gene: TRBV10-3
J gene: TRBJ2-1
CDR3 DNA: TGTGCCATCAGTGAGTGGGGGACAGGGGCCGATGAGCAGTTCTTC
CDR3 protein: CAISEWGTGADEQFF

clone size: few
D gene: .
V gene: TRBV12-3/TRBV12-4
J gene: TRBJ1-4
CDR3 DNA: TGTGCCAGCATTCAGGGATCCTGGGGCGAAAAACTGTTTTTT
CDR3 protein: CASIQGSWGEKLFF

clone size: .
D gene: .
V gene: TRBV27
J gene: TRBJ1-5
CDR3 DNA: TGTGCCAGCAGTATGGGGGGGCCCCAGCATTTT
CDR3 protein: CASSMGGPQHF

clone size: many
D gene: .
V gene: TRBV15
J gene: TRBJ2-7
CDR3 DNA: TGTGCCACCAGCAGAGACCCGACCCTTTCCTCCTACGAGCAGTACTTC
CDR3 protein: CATSRDPTLSSYEQYF

clone size: few
D gene: .
V gene: TRBV5-5
J gene: TRBJ2-7
CDR3 DNA: TGTGCCAGCATCCCTCAGGAGGGTTCGAGCTCCTACGAGCAGTACTTC
CDR3 protein: CASIPQEGSSSYEQYF

clone size: many
D gene: .
V gene: TRBV18
J gene: TRBJ1-5
CDR3 DNA: TGTGCCAGCTCATCTCAGGGAAATCAGCCCCAGCATTTT
CDR3 protein: CASSSQGNQPQHF

clone size: .
D gene: TRBD2
V gene: TRBV28
J gene: TRBJ2-7
CDR3 DNA: TGTGCCACCTTTGCCCAGGGACTAGCCCCCTACGAGCAGTACTTC
CDR3 protein: CATFAQGLAPYEQYF

clone size: many
D gene: .
V gene: TRBV27
J gene: TRBJ2-2
CDR3 DNA: TGTGCCAGCAGTCCTACGAGGAGCACCGGGGAGCTGTTTTTT
CDR3 protein: CASSPTRSTGELFF

clone size: .
D gene: .
V gene: TRBV30
J gene: TRBJ2-3
CDR3 DNA: TGTGCCTGGAGTGTAGGAGAACAGAATACGCAGTATTTT
CDR3 protein: CAWSVGEQNTQYF

clone size: few
D gene: .
V gene: TRBV10-2
J gene: TRBJ1-3
CDR3 DNA: TGCGCCAGCAGGGGAAGCTCTGGAAACACCATATATTTT
CDR3 protein: CASRGSSGNTIYF

clone size: .
D gene: TRBD2
V gene: TRBV7-9
J gene: TRBJ2-7
CDR3 DNA: TGTGCCAGCGTGACTAGCGGGAGTGCCGGGCAGTACTTC
CDR3 protein: CASVTSGSAGQYF

clone size: .
D gene: .
V gene: TRBV27
J gene: TRBJ2-3
CDR3 DNA: TGTGCCAGCAGTCTCCCCGAGAAGGCAGATACGCAGTATTTT
CDR3 protein: CASSLPEKADTQYF

clone size: .
D gene: TRBD1
V gene: TRBV20-1
J gene: TRBJ1-5
CDR3 DNA: TGCAGTGCTAGAGATGGCTTGGGACAGGAGTTCAATCAGCCCCAGCATTTT
CDR3 protein: CSARDGLGQEFNQPQHF

clone size: few
D gene: TRBD2
V gene: TRBV20-1
J gene: TRBJ2-1
CDR3 DNA: TGCAGTGCGGACGACCTTAGCGGGAATGAGCAGTTCTTC
CDR3 protein: CSADDLSGNEQFF

clone size: .
D gene: TRBD2
V gene: TRBV20-1
J gene: TRBJ2-2
CDR3 DNA: TGCAGTGCCAGGCTCCTCGTAGCGGGAGAGTCGGGGGAGCTGTTTTTT
CDR3 protein: CSARLLVAGESGELFF

clone size: many
D gene: TRBD1
V gene: TRBV5-6
J gene: TRBJ2-7
CDR3 DNA: TGTGCCAGCAGTCTCCTGGGACAGTACTCCTACGAGCAGTACTTC
CDR3 protein: CASSLLGQYSYEQYF

clone size: few
D gene: .
V gene: TRBV24-1
J gene: TRBJ2-3
CDR3 DNA: TGTGCCACCAGTCCCGGAACAGATACGCAGTATTTT
CDR3 protein: CATSPGTDTQYF

clone size: few
D gene: .
V gene: TRBV5-1
J gene: TRBJ1-1
CDR3 DNA: TGCGCCAGCAGCTTGAATACGGGGAACACTGAAGCTTTCTTT
CDR3 protein: CASSLNTGNTEAFF

clone size: .
D gene: .
V gene: TRBV11-1
J gene: TRBJ1-6
CDR3 DNA: TGTGCCAGCAGCTTAGCCCCTTTGGGCGGAAATTCACCCCTCCACTTT
CDR3 protein: CASSLAPLGGNSPLHF

clone size: many
D gene: .
V gene: TRBV20-1
J gene: TRBJ1-5
CDR3 DNA: TGCAGTGCTAGCACCGGGACTAGCAATCAGCCCCAGCATTTT
CDR3 protein: CSASTGTSNQPQHF

clone size: .
D gene: .
V gene: TRBV5-1
J gene: TRBJ1-3
CDR3 DNA: TGCGCCAGCAGCTTGGGGACTTACTCTGGAAACACCATATATTTT
CDR3 protein: CASSLGTYSGNTIYF

clone size: many
D gene: TRBD1
V gene: TRBV10-1
J gene: TRBJ1-1
CDR3 DNA: TGCGCCAGCAGTGAGTTAGTGACAGGGGGTCGAGCTTTCTTT
CDR3 protein: CASSELVTGGRAFF